This T cell receptor (beta chain) comes out of a study of regulatory T cells in long-lasting Graves disease. The TCR beta library used iRepertoire HTBI primers with Arm-PCR amplification of CDR3. One entry per CDR3 protein, called by TCRdb with MiXCR from the multiplex PCR reads. The sample lists 350,000 to 500,000 distinct CDR3 sequences, about 14% seen once, with approximately 17% in the top ten. This clonotype was seen a handful of times. Described time point: newly diagnosed GD, antithyroid drugs for less than 3 months. Extracted PBMC RNA gave rise to the TCR library. This same sample was also taken into another study, of T cells in Graves' hyperthyroidism and ophthalmopathy.

The receptor was isolated from a woman in her forties or fifties with Graves disease. Material: peripheral blood mononuclear cells (PBMCs), obtained at new diagnosis, from a patient treated with antithyroid drugs.

CDR3 DNA: TGCAGTGCTAGAGATGGGCGGGCAAGCTCCAGAGCTTTCTTT. This gives the protein CSARDGRASSRAFF. The J gene is TRBJ1-1, the V gene TRBV20-1; unclear D gene. The length of the CDR3 is 14 residues. In germline, CDR1 is DFQATT, CDR2 SNEGSKA (reference sequence). The ends were cut back, 0 bases at V and 10 bases at J, with 18 bases in the middle.